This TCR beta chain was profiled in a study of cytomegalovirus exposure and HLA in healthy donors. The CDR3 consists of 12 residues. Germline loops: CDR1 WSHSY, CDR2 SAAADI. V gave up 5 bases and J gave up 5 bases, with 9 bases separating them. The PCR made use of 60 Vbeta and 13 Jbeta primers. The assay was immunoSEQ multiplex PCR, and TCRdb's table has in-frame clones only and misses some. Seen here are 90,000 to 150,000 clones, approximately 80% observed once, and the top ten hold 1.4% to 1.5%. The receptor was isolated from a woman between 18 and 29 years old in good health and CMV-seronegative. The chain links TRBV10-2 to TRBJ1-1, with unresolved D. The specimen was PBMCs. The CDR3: CASSYIETEAFF. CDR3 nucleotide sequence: TGCGCCAGCAGTTATATTGAGACTGAAGCTTTCTTT.